This TCR beta chain was found in a study of blood T cell repertoires in COVID-19. Study background: PBMCs, B-cell-depleted T cells, or T cells provided the cDNA or gDNA that made up the material.

Germline CDR1 GTSNPN, CDR2 SVGIG (reference sequence). This CDR3 is 13 amino acids long. Trimming stripped 1 base from V and 4 bases from J, with 10 bases between. Per the authors' pipeline: Scientists estimated how many nucleated cells there were by amplifying reference gene primers. Sequenced by immunoSEQ multiplex PCR; TCRdb stores in-frame clones only, minus some. D and trimming were read from the DNA, whereas the V and J calls and clone size are those reported in that table. The table records over 200,000 clones, about 90% of them present only once. Source material: peripheral blood. The chain recombines TRBV30 with TRBJ1-2; D gene unclear. This clonotype originated in a man aged 35 to 55 with active or convalescent COVID-19. CDR3: CAWSGGGPYGYTF. The CDR3, as DNA: TGTGCCTGGAGTGGGGGAGGTCCCTATGGCTACACCTTC. Full variable domain (outside the CDR3, taken from reference TRBV30 and TRBJ1-2): SQTIHQWPATLVQPVGSPLSLECTVEGTSNPNLYWYRQAAGRGLQLLFYSVGIGQISSEVPQNLSASRPQDRQFILSSKKLLLSDSGFYLCAWSGGGPYGYTFGSGTRLTVV.